The source of this TCR beta chain is a study of blood T cell repertoires in COVID-19. As for the study in general: Acute and convalescent COVID-19 specimens originated in the United States, Italy and Spain. Nucleic acid was either cDNA or gDNA, and it came from T cells, B-cell-depleted T cells, or PBMCs.

Per germline, CDR1 LNHNV and CDR2 YYDKDF (reference sequence). The CDR3 is 15 amino acids. The V end was cut by 4 bases, the J end by 0 bases, with 12 bases between. Authors' methods: Estimates of nucleated cell counts were drawn from the amplification of reference gene primers. Sequenced by immunoSEQ multiplex PCR; TCRdb stores in-frame clones only, minus some. The V and J calls and clone size come from that table; D and trimming were worked out from the DNA. The table has a few hundred thousand clones, about 85% seen once. The sample consisted of peripheral blood. This chain uses TRBV15 with TRBJ1-1; a weak D match, TRBD1 (6 bases). This TCR was recovered from a man aged 25 to 40 with active or convalescent COVID-19. CDR3 bases: TGTGCCACCAGCAACGACGGGGACATGAACACTGAAGCTTTCTTT. This sequence encodes CATSNDGDMNTEAFF.